A selection of T cell receptor beta chains follows, all from one sample in a study of early stage breast cancer tumors. Data came from immunoSEQ multiplex PCR; TCRdb stores just in-frame clones and leaves some out. The sample yields about 41,000 clones, roughly 69% seen once. The sample consisted of blood. Every receptor here comes from a person aged 50-59 years with breast cancer. CDR3s include the opening cysteine and the closing phenylalanine or tryptophan. The order of the fields is D gene, V gene, clone size, J gene, CDR3 DNA, CDR3 protein. A D gene is named only where the DNA matches it firmly. Expanded clones get a size class; other rows say once, few or many, or leave the size out.

>-|TRBV21-1|-|TRBJ2-1
TGTGCCAGGGGGGGGGTGCCGGTAAATGAGCAGTTCTTC
CARGGVPVNEQFF
>-|TRBV7-2|-|TRBJ2-3
TGTGCCAGCAGCCCCCCCCGGAGGCCAGATACGCAGTATTTT
CASSPPRRPDTQYF
>-|TRBV6-1|-|TRBJ1-2
TGTGCCGGAGGGGCGGGGGCGAGTGGCTACACCTTC
CAGGAGASGYTF
>TRBD1|TRBV9|-|TRBJ2-3
TGTGCCAGCAGCGTAGGGGGACAGGGGGCTACCACAGATACGCAGTATTTT
CASSVGGQGATTDTQYF
>TRBD1|TRBV10-3|once|TRBJ1-1
TGTGCCATCAGTGTCCAGGGGGCTGAGACTGAAGCTTTCTTT
CAISVQGAETEAFF
>TRBD1|TRBV4-2|few|TRBJ1-5
TGTGCCAGCAGCTTGGAGTACAGGGGGAATCAGCCCCAGCATTTT
CASSLEYRGNQPQHF
>TRBD1|TRBV4-1|-|TRBJ2-2
TGCGCCAGCAGCCAAGCCGACAGGGGGCGGGCCGGGGAGCTGTTTTTT
CASSQADRGRAGELFF
>-|TRBV27|-|TRBJ2-2
TGTGCCAGCAGCAAGCTCCCGGACACGGCCGGGGAGCTGTTTTTT
CASSKLPDTAGELFF
>-|TRBV10-3|-|TRBJ1-5
TGTGCCGCTCGGACAGAAGGACAGCCCCAGCATTTT
CAARTEGQPQHF
>TRBD1|TRBV13|-|TRBJ2-7
TGTGCCAGCAGCTCAACGGGACAGGATGACTACGAGCAGTACTTC
CASSSTGQDDYEQYF
>-|TRBV2|-|TRBJ1-6
TGTGCCAGCAGTGACATAGGGGATTCACCCCTCCACTTT
CASSDIGDSPLHF
>-|TRBV6-1|-|TRBJ1-4
TGTGCCCCCACCTACGGGGGAGCAAATAATGAAAAACTGTTTTTT
CAPTYGGANNEKLFF
>-|TRBV29-1|-|TRBJ2-7
TGCAGCGTTGAATTTAATGCTAAGGGGAACGAGCAGTACTTC
CSVEFNAKGNEQYF
>-|TRBV4-3|-|TRBJ1-6
TGCGCCAGCAGCCAAGAAGCCCCGTTAGATGGTAATTCACCCCTCCACTTT
CASSQEAPLDGNSPLHF
>-|TRBV9|-|TRBJ2-2
TGTGCCAGCAGCGTCCGACAGAACACCGGGGAGCTGTTTTTT
CASSVRQNTGELFF
>TRBD1|TRBV28|-|TRBJ1-4
TGTGCCAGCAGTTCCAGATGGACAGGGGGGTGGGAAAAACTGTTTTTT
CASSSRWTGGWEKLFF
>TRBD1|TRBV7-9|-|TRBJ2-5
TGTGCCAGCAGCTTTCCCAAAGGCACAGGGGCTATGGAGACCCAGTACTTC
CASSFPKGTGAMETQYF
>TRBD1|TRBV18|-|TRBJ1-4
TGTGCCAGCTCACCGGGACAGGGGTTTAATGAAAAACTGTTTTTT
CASSPGQGFNEKLFF
>-|TRBV19|-|TRBJ2-3
TGTGCCAGTTCCAATACAGATACGCAGTATTTT
CASSNTDTQYF
>-|TRBV19|-|TRBJ2-3
TGTGCCAGTAGTATAGGGCGCGCGGGGGCGACAGATACGCAGTATTTT
CASSIGRAGATDTQYF
>-|TRBV7-2|-|TRBJ1-1
TGTGCCAGCACCGGACAGCCGAACACTGAAGCTTTCTTT
CASTGQPNTEAFF
>TRBD2|TRBV7-9|-|TRBJ2-2
TGTGCCAGCAGCTTAATAGCGGGAAACACCGGGGAGCTGTTTTTT
CASSLIAGNTGELFF
>TRBD2|TRBV5-1|once|TRBJ2-3
TGCGCCAGCAGCTCCACCCCTAGCGGGAGCACAGATACGCAGTATTTT
CASSSTPSGSTDTQYF
>TRBD2|TRBV27|-|TRBJ2-5
TGTGCCAGCAGCCGTCTCGGGGAGGGGGAGACCCAGTACTTC
CASSRLGEGETQYF
>TRBD1|TRBV6-5|-|TRBJ1-4
TGTGCCAGCAGCATCCAGGGGACAGGGGGTGAAAAACTGTTTTTT
CASSIQGTGGEKLFF
>TRBD1|TRBV9|-|TRBJ2-1
TGTGCCAGCAGCTTCCGGGACAGGGGCTACAATGAGCAGTTCTTC
CASSFRDRGYNEQFF
>-|TRBV19|-|TRBJ1-3
TGTGCCAGTGACCGACGAGCAGGTTCAATTGCTGGAAACACCATATATTTT
CASDRRAGSIAGNTIYF
>TRBD1|TRBV27|-|TRBJ1-2
TGTGCCAGCAGTTTATCGTACCGGGACAGGGCCTTTTATGGCTACACCTTC
CASSLSYRDRAFYGYTF
>-|TRBV9|-|TRBJ1-1
TGTGCCAGCAGCTTATTAACTACAGGGAGCACTGAAGCTTTCTTT
CASSLLTTGSTEAFF
>-|TRBV4-3|once|TRBJ2-4
TGCGCCAGCAGCCAAGATCGCGACTGGCCTCAAAACATTCAGTACTTC
CASSQDRDWPQNIQYF
>-|TRBV5-4|few|TRBJ2-3
TGTGCCAGCAGCCCCGCGGGGATTGGCACAGATACGCAGTATTTT
CASSPAGIGTDTQYF
>TRBD1|TRBV5-6|-|TRBJ2-7
TGTGCCAGCAGCTGGACAGGTAACTACGAGCAGTACTTC
CASSWTGNYEQYF
>-|TRBV5-1|-|TRBJ1-1
TGCGCCAGCAGTCGAGGGGAGGGGACTGAAGCTTTCTTT
CASSRGEGTEAFF
>-|TRBV6-5|few|TRBJ1-2
TGTGCCAGCAGTGTGACTGGCATTAGGGGCTACACCTTC
CASSVTGIRGYTF
>-|TRBV10-1|-|TRBJ2-1
TGCGCCAGCAGTGAGTCGAACAGGCCCCCCGTTTACAATGAGCAGTTCTTC
CASSESNRPPVYNEQFF
>TRBD1|TRBV4-3|-|TRBJ1-2
TGCGCCAGCAGCCAAGAAGACAGGGCCTATGGCTACACCTTC
CASSQEDRAYGYTF
>-|TRBV6-6|-|TRBJ1-1
TGTGCCAGCAGTTACAGTACAGGAGAAGCTTTCTTT
CASSYSTGEAFF
>TRBD1|TRBV6-5|-|TRBJ2-2
TGTGCCAGCAGTGATGGACAGGACACCGGGGAGCTGTTTTTT
CASSDGQDTGELFF
>TRBD1|TRBV18|few|TRBJ2-7
TGTGCCAGCTCACTTTCCGGGACAGGTTACGAGCAGTACTTC
CASSLSGTGYEQYF
>-|TRBV7-9|once|TRBJ2-1
TGTGCCAGCAGCCCCGAAACACCTTACAATGAGCAGTTCTTC
CASSPETPYNEQFF
>-|TRBV6-5|-|TRBJ1-1
TGTGCCAGCCTAGGGCGGGGGAAGGTTGAAGCTTTCTTT
CASLGRGKVEAFF
>TRBD2|TRBV11-1|-|TRBJ2-1
TGTGCCAGCAGCTTGGGGCGGGAGGGCCTCAATGAGCAGTTCTTC
CASSLGREGLNEQFF
>-|TRBV18|few|TRBJ1-1
TGTGCCAGCTCACCCAGACAGTCAATGAACACTGAAGCTTTCTTT
CASSPRQSMNTEAFF
>-|TRBV7-3|-|TRBJ1-5
TGTGCCAGCAGCTTATCCCTTTCATGGCACCTCAATCAGCCCCAGCATTTT
CASSLSLSWHLNQPQHF
>-|TRBV7-3|-|TRBJ2-6
TGTGCCAGCAAGGCAGGGGGAGGCTCTGGGGCCAACGTCCTGACTTTC
CASKAGGGSGANVLTF